This TCR beta chain was captured in a study of blood T cell repertoires in COVID-19. The length of the CDR3 is 14 residues. V lost 0 bases, J lost 7 bases, and 2 bases stayed unmatched. Germline V CDR1 and CDR2: SGDLS, YYNGEE. Using immunoSEQ multiplex PCR, the repertoire was profiled, and TCRdb retains in-frame clones only, with some absent. Of 70,000 or so clones listed, approximately 80% are singletons. The receptor was isolated from a human donor in a cohort sampled during active COVID-19. What was sequenced was peripheral blood. The chain employs TRBV9 and TRBJ1-4; TRBD1 agrees at 8 bases. CDR3 region: CASSVGTGLEKLFF. As DNA, the CDR3 is TGTGCCAGCAGCGTAGGGACAGGGCTTGAAAAACTGTTTTTT.